Shown below are 14 T cell receptor beta chains from a single sample sequenced in a study of CD8 T cells in Susac syndrome. RNA amounts of roughly 0.45 to 1 ug underwent reverse transcription with random hexamers. MiXCR was run by TCRdb on the immunoSEQ multiplex PCR reads, yielding one entry per CDR3 protein. The top ten hold 0.15% to 0.2% of the sample, which has roughly 220,000 distinct CDR3 sequences, 85% to 95% seen once. What was sequenced was CD4+ T cells from PBMCs. The source is a human donor with Susac syndrome.

V is TRBV30 and J is TRBJ2-5; TRBD1 is a possible D gene (5 bases). CDR3 size: 14 residues. From germline, CDR1 is GTSNPN and CDR2 SVGIG (reference sequence). V was pared by 0 bases and J by 4 bases, with 12 bases between. The CDR3 DNA reads as TGTGCCTGGAGTGTATTAGGGGCAGGAGAGACCCAGTACTTC. This sequence encodes CAWSVLGAGETQYF.

This rearrangement joins TRBV30 to TRBJ2-3; no clear D. The V and J ends lost 0 bases and 5 bases respectively, with 12 bases between them. Germline V gene lookup returns CDR1 GTSNPN and CDR2 SVGIG (reference sequence). The CDR3 is made up of 14 amino acids. The CDR3 DNA reads as TGTGCCTGGAGTGTGGATTCGATAGGAGATACGCAGTATTTT. It encodes CAWSVDSIGDTQYF.

CDR3: CSARDGYPQETQYF. CDR3 sequence (DNA): TGCAGTGCTAGAGACGGCTACCCGCAGGAGACCCAGTACTTC. The V and J genes are TRBV20-1 and TRBJ2-5; D call uncertain. Germline V gene lookup returns CDR1 DFQATT and CDR2 SNEGSKA (reference sequence). CDR3 length: 14 amino acids. Trimming shortened V by 0 bases and J by 5 bases, and 13 bases separated the two germline ends.

The chain's CDR3 is CASRATDLAETQYF. CDR3 in DNA: TGTGCCAGCAGGGCGACAGACCTTGCCGAGACCCAGTACTTC. The rearrangement joins TRBV6-5 to TRBJ2-5; maybe TRBD1 (5 bases). The germline V gene encodes CDR1 MNHEY and CDR2 SVGAGI. The CDR3 is made up of 14 amino acids. V gave up 6 bases and J gave up 5 bases, with 16 bases separating them.

The chain employs TRBV7-6 and TRBJ2-1, with D perhaps TRBD2 (7 bases). The CDR3 contains 16 residues. Germline CDR1 and CDR2: SGHVS and FNYEAQ. With 5 bases removed from V and 4 bases from J, the gap between germline ends came to 18 bases. This chain's CDR3 is CASSEGGASAYNEQFF. As DNA, the CDR3 is TGTGCCAGCAGCGAAGGGGGGGCTAGCGCTTACAATGAGCAGTTCTTC. Full variable domain (outside the CDR3, taken from reference TRBV7-6 and TRBJ2-1): GAGVSQSPRYKVTKRGQDVALRCDPISGHVSLYWYRQALGQGPEFLTYFNYEAQQDKSGLPNDRFSAERPEGSISTLTIQRTEQRDSAMYRCASSEGGASAYNEQFFGPGTRLTVL.

The chain carries TRBV12-3 or TRBV12-4 and TRBJ1-5; D remains ambiguous. Trimming stripped 6 bases from V and 2 bases from J, with 14 bases between. The CDR3 is 15 amino acids. This chain's CDR3 is CASRSSTGGNQPQHF. CDR3 coding DNA: TGTGCCAGCAGATCATCGACGGGAGGCAATCAGCCCCAGCATTTT.

V is TRBV5-1 and J is TRBJ2-2, with 9 bases matching TRBD1. J gave up 0 bases and V 3 bases, and 6 bases lay outside the gene matches. The CDR3 runs 17 residues. Germline values: CDR1 SGHRS, CDR2 YFSETQ. The CDR3 protein is CASSSGTGGANTGELFF. DNA of the CDR3: TGCGCCAGCAGCTCCGGAACAGGGGGCGCGAACACCGGGGAGCTGTTTTTT.

This chain uses TRBV5-1 with TRBJ1-1; tentatively, D is TRBD1 (5 bases). V was trimmed by 4 bases and J by 0 bases, leaving 13 bases between them. The germline V gene has CDR1 SGHRS and CDR2 YFSETQ. The CDR3 runs to 15 residues. For the CDR3, the DNA is TGCGCCAGCAGCACCGGTGGGGCCATGAACACTGAAGCTTTCTTT. Its translation is CASSTGGAMNTEAFF.

J is TRBJ1-2 and V is TRBV29-1, with a possible D match to TRBD1 (6 bases). CDR1 is SQVTM and CDR2 is ANQGSEA in the germline V gene. The ends were cut back, 7 bases at V and 0 bases at J, with 18 bases in the middle. The CDR3 sequence is 15 residues long. CDR3 amino acids: CSGRTPGAPNYGYTF. The DNA of the CDR3 is TGCAGCGGACGAACACCAGGGGCGCCTAACTATGGCTACACCTTC.

The gene calls are TRBV27 and TRBJ1-4, with TRBD1 identical over 8 bases. With 5 bases clipped from V and 14 bases from J, the junction kept 16 bases outside the gene matches. From germline, CDR1 is MNHEY and CDR2 SMNVEV (reference sequence). The CDR3 contains 15 residues. The CDR3 loop reads CASSGGRGLSASLFF. In nucleotides, the CDR3 is TGTGCCAGCAGTGGAGGCAGGGGGCTGTCGGCTTCGCTGTTTTTT.

There are a few counts of this clonotype. The genes are TRBV29-1 and TRBJ2-7; no clear D gene. Trimming stripped 5 bases from V and 3 bases from J, with 11 bases between. CDR1 and CDR2 (germline): SQVTM, ANQGSEA. This CDR3 is built from 12 residues. The CDR3 spells CSVRAGSYEQYF. The CDR3, as DNA: TGCAGCGTTCGGGCCGGCAGCTACGAGCAGTACTTC.

The V and J genes are TRBV5-1 and TRBJ2-3, with D possibly being TRBD1 (5 bases). The CDR3 is made up of 16 amino acids. V was pared by 4 bases and J by 1 base, with 16 bases between. CDR1 SGHRS and CDR2 YFSETQ come from the germline V gene. Here the CDR3 reads CASSELSGFGTDTQYF. The CDR3 DNA follows: TGCGCCAGCAGCGAGCTTTCAGGGTTTGGCACAGATACGCAGTATTTT.

This clonotype has just one count. The chain recombines TRBV28 with TRBJ2-1, with D tentatively TRBD2 (5 bases). Trimming took 3 bases from V and 5 from J, leaving 14 bases between them. In germline, CDR1 is MDHEN, CDR2 SYDVKM. The CDR3 sequence is 15 residues long. The DNA for the CDR3 is TGTGCCAGCAGTTTGCTGAAGTACGGGGACAATGAGCAGTTCTTC. This sequence encodes CASSLLKYGDNEQFF.

To note about this clonotype: The junction differs from germline at one of its ends, possibly a read error. This chain uses TRBV29-1 with TRBJ1-1; TRBD1 is a possible D gene (5 bases). The CDR3 consists of 11 residues. From germline, CDR1 is SQVTM and CDR2 ANQGSEA. The CDR3 nucleotides read TGCAACGTGGGTACACAGGCGATCGGGATCTTT. Amino acids: CNVGTQAIGIF.